These T cell receptor beta chains were read from a single sample in a study of blood T cell repertoires in COVID-19. Data came from immunoSEQ multiplex PCR; TCRdb stores just in-frame clones and leaves some out. The table has 20,000 to 25,000 clones, under 90% seen once. Sequenced sample: peripheral blood. The receptors were gathered from a man in his forties or fifties with active COVID-19. Each CDR3 is given with its conserved first and last residue. Fields, in order: CDR3 length, V gene, CDR3 protein.

>14|TRBV25-1
CASSRQGARETQYF
>13|TRBV7-8
CASSFGGADEQYF
>17|TRBV4-1
CASSQDFEGGRTGELFF
>13|TRBV6-6
CASSYGTGYEQYF
>19|TRBV30
CAWRRYTSQGGLFDYEQYF
>14|TRBV5-4
CASSLALIPYGYTF
>16|TRBV7-2
CASSQHMRQGTYEQYF
>18|TRBV6-2/TRBV6-3
CASSNEGRSFQSYNEQFF
>15|TRBV9
CASSVEAAGANVLTF
>13|TRBV10-1
CATDPQGIDTQYF
>15|TRBV30
CAWSAWGGADQPQHF
>16|TRBV5-6
CASSLRTSGAPYEQYF
>17|TRBV5-1
CASSWFERGAGKNIQYF
>19|TRBV5-1
CASSLPPGTSGADTGELFF
>16|TRBV9
CASSPGTGASNQPQHF
>17|TRBV18
CASSPRGPSSSGNTIYF
>14|TRBV9
CASLRGQGRTEAFF
>16|TRBV2
CASSGGLAGGLNEQFF
>12|TRBV6-5
CASSLDRSPQHF
>16|TRBV5-1
CASSSGTSGGADEQFF
>15|TRBV11-2
CASSLAGTGPNTIYF
>12|TRBV11-1
CASSSGYTEAFF
>16|TRBV27
CASSTASGGSYNEQFF
>13|TRBV29-1
CSVDRQTGETQYF
>11|TRBV27
CATVFSTKQYF